The clone carrying this T cell receptor (beta chain) turned up a few times. The data were obtained in a study of blood T cell repertoires in COVID-19. The overall study: The United States, Italy and Spain supplied acute and convalescent COVID-19 samples. PBMCs, B-cell-depleted T cells, or T cells provided the cDNA or gDNA that made up the material.

The germline V and J ends were trimmed by 7 bases and 2 bases, with 14 bases remaining between them. Germline V gene data show CDR1 as SQVTM and CDR2 as ANQGSEA. CDR3 length equals 13 residues. TCRdb's copy holds only in-frame clones and misses some; the assay was immunoSEQ multiplex PCR. This table holds approximately 140,000 clones, around 89% found once. This chain connects TRBV29-1 to TRBJ1-2; perhaps TRBD1 as D (6 bases). This sequence was found in a man between 50 and 59 years old with active or convalescent COVID-19. Sequencing was carried out using peripheral blood. The CDR3 loop is CSARTVLNYGYTF. The CDR3, as DNA: TGCAGCGCAAGGACAGTATTGAACTATGGCTACACCTTC.